This T cell receptor beta chain was captured by sequencing in a study of CXCR3-negative and CXCR3-positive naive CD8 T cells. The CDR3 extends over 21 amino acids. Germline CDR1 is LNHDA and CDR2 is SQIVND (reference sequence). The authors prepared UMI-labeled TRB cDNA libraries by 5' RACE. Reprocessing the 5' RACE reads, TCRdb reports a single entry for every CDR3 protein and omits DNA. This sample's table reports over 80,000 distinct CDR3 sequences. Findings and caveats of the study: Partly lower CXCR3 expression followed cryopreservation, and most assays relied on fresh PBMCs.

With respect to this clonotype: Its antigen remains unknown.

CD45RO-CCR7+CD27+CD95- expression identified naive CD8+ T cells. The chain is built from TRBV19 and TRBJ2-7; TCRdb's assignment of TRBD2 cannot be checked, as there is no DNA. Sample: naive CXCR3- CD8+ T cells from blood. Subset given: CD45RO-CCR7+CD27+CD95- naive CD8+ T cells lacking CXCR3 (TNR3-). The sequence was collected from a human donor in good health. Some clones in this sample may be carry-over from other donors' samples. CDR3 in amino acids: CASSIDPRPGGSGSPGSEQYF.